These T cell receptor beta chains were read from a single sample in a study of blood T cell repertoires in COVID-19. Sequencing used immunoSEQ multiplex PCR; TCRdb keeps in-frame clones, though not all of them. The sample comprises approximately 300,000 clones, around nine tenths of which are singletons, and roughly 3.9% rests with the top ten. The material sequenced was PBMCs or T cells enriched from blood (not recorded which). These receptor sequences come from a woman aged 25 to 39 who had been exposed to COVID-19. Each CDR3 is given with its conserved first and last residue. The D gene is left open where the match is weak. Size tells how often a clone was seen (once, few, many) or the class of an expanded clone, and some rows leave it out.

>TRBD2|NA|TRBJ2-7|TRBV6-5
CASAGGGSEQYF
TGTGCCAGCGCCGGCGGGGGGAGCGAGCAGTACTTC
>TRBD2|NA|TRBJ2-2|TRBV19
CASRRPPTLAGGPTGELFF
TGTGCCAGTAGACGACCTCCCACGCTAGCGGGGGGGCCCACCGGGGAGCTGTTTTTT
>TRBD2|once|TRBJ2-5|TRBV5-1
CASSSAGGYALETQYF
TGCGCCAGCAGCTCGGCGGGGGGCTACGCCTTAGAGACCCAGTACTTC
>NA|NA|TRBJ1-3|TRBV25-1
CASSALDGLGDTIYF
TGTGCCAGCAGTGCCTTGGACGGACTTGGGGACACCATATATTTT
>NA|NA|TRBJ2-2|TRBV6-5
CASSYSVRGTGELFF
TGTGCCAGCAGTTACTCAGTCAGGGGTACCGGGGAGCTGTTTTTT
>NA|few|TRBJ1-5|TRBV5-4
CASSLVGRVGQPQHF
TGTGCCAGCAGCTTGGTAGGCAGGGTTGGGCAGCCCCAGCATTTT
>NA|NA|TRBJ1-2|TRBV5-6
CASSLRGLNYGYTF
TGTGCCAGCAGCTTAAGGGGCCTTAACTATGGCTACACCTTC
>NA|few|TRBJ1-2|TRBV5-1
CASRFGTDNYGYTF
TGCGCCAGCAGATTCGGGACTGACAACTATGGCTACACCTTC
>NA|NA|TRBJ1-4|TRBV4-3
CASSQDRQATNEKLFF
TGCGCCAGCAGCCAAGATCGACAGGCAACTAATGAAAAACTGTTTTTT
>TRBD1|NA|TRBJ1-6|TRBV4-1
CASRQPGTGDSPLHF
TGCGCCAGCAGGCAACCCGGGACAGGGGATTCACCCCTCCACTTT
>NA|NA|TRBJ2-3|TRBV18
CASSPKKTGWQGMDTQYF
TGTGCCAGCTCACCAAAGAAAACGGGCTGGCAGGGGATGGATACGCAGTATTTT
>NA|NA|TRBJ2-7|TRBV5-4
CASSLVAEYEQYF
TGTGCCAGCAGCTTGGTGGCAGAATACGAGCAGTACTTC
>NA|many|TRBJ2-7|TRBV7-9
CASSLAPAGSSYEQYF
TGTGCCAGCAGCTTAGCCCCGGCAGGGTCTTCCTACGAGCAGTACTTC
>NA|NA|TRBJ2-1|TRBV6-6
CASSEPPTTYNEQFF
TGTGCCAGCAGCGAGCCTCCGACAACTTACAATGAGCAGTTCTTC
>NA|NA|TRBJ1-1|TRBV6-5
CASRAYQNTEAFF
TGTGCCAGCAGAGCTTACCAGAACACTGAAGCTTTCTTT
>NA|NA|TRBJ1-2|TRBV7-6
CASSERVGDNYGYTF
TGTGCCAGCAGCGAACGGGTCGGAGATAACTATGGCTACACCTTC
>TRBD1|NA|TRBJ1-5|TRBV19
CASRTGGGSNQPQHF
TGTGCCAGTAGGACAGGGGGTGGTAGCAATCAGCCCCAGCATTTT
>NA|NA|TRBJ2-1|TRBV12-3/TRBV12-4
CASSFAKRSEQFF
TGTGCCAGCAGTTTTGCAAAGCGCAGTGAGCAGTTCTTC
>NA|NA|TRBJ1-6|TRBV27
CASSPQGASPLHF
TGTGCCAGCAGTCCACAGGGTGCTTCACCCCTCCACTTT
>TRBD1|NA|TRBJ1-2|TRBV7-2
CASSGLGGWGYGYTF
TGTGCCAGCAGCGGCCTAGGGGGCTGGGGCTATGGCTACACCTTC
>NA|NA|TRBJ2-1|TRBV12-3/TRBV12-4
CASSSGPRNEQFF
TGTGCCAGCAGCTCAGGGCCCCGGAATGAGCAGTTCTTC
>NA|NA|TRBJ2-5|TRBV13
CASSSISATQYF
TGTGCCAGCAGCTCCATTAGTGCGACCCAGTACTTC
>NA|NA|TRBJ2-1|TRBV5-1
CASSRSFDEQFF
TGCGCCAGCAGCCGGAGCTTCGATGAGCAGTTCTTC
>TRBD1|NA|TRBJ1-2|TRBV10-3
CAISETGTGGGYTF
TGTGCCATCAGTGAGACCGGGACAGGAGGTGGCTACACCTTC
>TRBD2|NA|TRBJ2-7|TRBV5-4
CASSLAGGRHEQYF
TGTGCCAGCAGCCTCGCGGGGGGAAGACACGAGCAGTACTTC
>NA|NA|TRBJ2-7|TRBV6-5
CASSYRGEQYF
TGTGCCAGCAGTTACAGGGGCGAGCAGTACTTC